The source of this T cell receptor beta chain is a study of cytomegalovirus exposure and HLA in healthy donors. Study-level points and caveats: Sequencing likely produced, as an artifact, a cluster of highly shared sequence variants. Follow-up analysis found HLA locus-dependent TCR association rates, highest for DRB1 and lowest for HLA-C. By a later analysis, the bulk of CMV-associated TCR beta chains appeared HLA-restricted.

The PCR used 60 Vbeta and 13 Jbeta primers. Data came from immunoSEQ multiplex PCR; TCRdb stores just in-frame clones and leaves some out. The specimen's table records 60,000 to 75,000 clones. Details on this clone: Its antigen is still unknown.

The clonotype was recovered from a woman younger than 45 in good health and CMV-seronegative. The sequencing sample was made of PBMCs.

The DNA of the CDR3 is TGTGCCAGCTCACCTTCGACAGTGAATAGCAATCAGCCCCAGCATTTT. Protein: CASSPSTVNSNQPQHF. V and J are TRBV18 and TRBJ1-5; D perhaps matches TRBD1 (5 bases). V was clipped by 3 bases and J by 0 bases, with 12 bases between them. The CDR3 runs 16 residues. Germline V CDR1 and CDR2: KGHSH, LQKENI.